The TCR beta chain described here comes from a study of blood T cell repertoires in COVID-19. Turning to the study itself: Samples came from the United States, Italy and Spain, spanning acute and convalescent COVID-19.

Assay used: immunoSEQ multiplex PCR; TCRdb lists only in-frame clones, some missing. The sample records some 260,000 clones, around nine tenths being singletons. V was trimmed by 1 base and J by 6 bases, leaving 8 bases between them. The germline V gene has CDR1 SGDLS and CDR2 YYNGEE. This CDR3 region has 13 residues. This sequence joins TRBV9 and TRBJ2-1, with D possibly being TRBD1 (5 bases). The clonotype was recovered from a woman between 40 and 50 years old who had recovered from COVID-19. Material: peripheral blood. The DNA for the CDR3 is TGTGCCAGCAGCGTACATGGGGCCAATGAGCAGTTCTTC. Translated: CASSVHGANEQFF.